The clone carrying this T cell receptor beta chain was seen only once. Its antigen is still unknown. The sample is drawn from a study of shared clonotypes between healthy human individuals. Study-wide results and limits: What limited the represented genetic and exposure-history diversity was the small number of donors.

The sorted-subset replicate PCRs were given 200 ng DNA, which is about 30,000 T cell genomes. TCRdb keeps only in-frame clones here, not all; method: immunoSEQ multiplex PCR. Here the sample spans around 2,000,000 clones, roughly 95% being singletons. CD45RO-negative cells were positively selected for CCR7, leaving out terminally differentiated effector memory CD45RA+ cells. CDR1 is SGDLS, CDR2 YYNGEE, per germline. V lost 4 bases to trimming and J lost 8 bases; unmatched junction nucleotides: 9. The CDR3 is made up of 14 amino acids. This clonotype was obtained from a man aged 18 to 29 in good health. The sequencing sample was made of naive CD8+ T cells sorted from blood. The chain links TRBV9 to TRBJ2-1, with 7 bases matching TRBD1. The DNA for the CDR3 is TGTGCCAGCAGCCCAACAGGGGCGCAGGATGAGCAGTTCTTC. Its protein product is CASSPTGAQDEQFF.